What follows are 18 T cell receptor beta chains derived from one specimen sequenced in a study of cytomegalovirus exposure and HLA in healthy donors. This PCR relied on a set of 60 Vbeta primers and 13 Jbeta primers. This table comes from immunoSEQ multiplex PCR, and its TCRdb copy is limited to in-frame clones, with some not included. The sample contains 150,000 or so clones, around 80% of which appear only once. Sequenced sample: PBMCs. The receptors here all came from a man younger than 35 in good health and CMV-seronegative.

This chain links TRBV4-1 with TRBJ2-7; TRBD1 is a possible D gene (6 bases). Germline V gene data show CDR1 as MGHRA and CDR2 as YSYEKL. The CDR3 spans 14 residues. V dropped 2 bases and J dropped 3 bases, with 11 bases sitting between them. This chain's CDR3 is CASSQQGSSYEQYF. In DNA form, the CDR3 reads TGCGCCAGCAGCCAACAGGGGTCGAGCTACGAGCAGTACTTC.

This chain links TRBV7-8 with TRBJ1-1; D unresolved. Trimming took off 4 bases at V and 3 bases at J, with 12 bases between the two ends. The CDR3 is 14 amino acids. Germline CDR1 is SGHVS and CDR2 is FQNEAQ. In DNA form, the CDR3 reads TGTGCCAGCAGCTCTCGGAGTTGGGACACTGAAGCTTTCTTT. This translates into CASSSRSWDTEAFF.

The rearrangement links TRBV13 to TRBJ2-7; tentatively, D is TRBD1 (5 bases). Deletions cut 1 base from V and 6 bases from J, with 10 bases between. The CDR3 has 13 residues. Per germline, CDR1 PRHDT and CDR2 FYEKMQ (reference sequence). In DNA, the CDR3 is TGTGCCAGCAGCTTAGATCAGGGTGGCGAGCAGTACTTC. Protein sequence: CASSLDQGGEQYF. Looking up the rest from reference TRBV13 and TRBJ2-7 gives the full variable domain: AAGVIQSPRHLIKEKRETATLKCYPIPRHDTVYWYQQGPGQDPQFLISFYEKMQSDKGSIPDRFSAQQFSDYHSELNMSSLELGDSALYFCASSLDQGGEQYFGPGTRLTVT.

The DNA for the CDR3 is TGTGCCAGCTCACTCGGGGGGAAGAGGGACTACGAGCAGTACTTC. This sequence encodes CASSLGGKRDYEQYF. The chain couples TRBV18 to TRBJ2-7; 7 nucleotides match TRBD2. The CDR3 has 15 amino acids. Germline CDR1 is KGHSH and CDR2 is LQKENI. The V gene end was trimmed by 4 bases and the J gene end by 3 bases; junction bases not matched to a gene: 9. The variable domain in full, with the rest retrieved from reference TRBV18 and TRBJ2-7, is NAGVMQNPRHLVRRRGQEARLRCSPMKGHSHVYWYRQLPEEGLKFMVYLQKENIIDESGMPKERFSAEFPKEGPSILRIQQVVRGDSAAYFCASSLGGKRDYEQYFGPGTRLTVT.

The chain links TRBV28 to TRBJ2-7; a possible D gene is TRBD1 (6 bases). Germline CDR1 is MDHEN and CDR2 is SYDVKM. This CDR3 comprises 12 residues. Trimming removed 7 bases from V and 1 base from J, with 8 bases in between. This CDR3 is CASTGQSYEQYF. The CDR3 DNA reads TGTGCCAGCACCGGACAGTCCTACGAGCAGTACTTC.

V and J are TRBV7-2 and TRBJ2-1; 10 bases agree with TRBD2. The CDR3 totals 15 residues. Germline V CDR1 and CDR2: SGHTA, FQGNSA. Trimming at V came to 1 base and at J to 7 bases, leaving 4 bases not matched to a gene. CDR3 protein: CASSLELAGWNEQFF. The CDR3, as DNA: TGTGCCAGCAGCTTAGAACTAGCGGGATGGAATGAGCAGTTCTTC.

The CDR3 protein is CASSPSGGPKEAFF. For the CDR3, the DNA is TGTGCCAGCAGTCCCTCGGGAGGGCCGAAGGAAGCTTTCTTT. The gene calls are TRBV28 and TRBJ1-1, with D hard to call. The CDR3 is 14 amino acids. The V gene's germline CDR1 is MDHEN and CDR2 SYDVKM. V gave up 5 bases and J gave up 8 bases, with 18 bases separating them. Supplemented by reference TRBV28 and TRBJ1-1, the full variable domain reads DVKVTQSSRYLVKRTGEKVFLECVQDMDHENMFWYRQDPGLGLRLIYFSYDVKMKEKGDIPEGYSVSREKKERFSLILESASTNQTSMYLCASSPSGGPKEAFFGQGTRLTVV.

The gene calls are TRBV7-9 and TRBJ1-6, with a tentative D call TRBD1 (5 bases). The CDR3 is 14 residues long. In germline, CDR1 is SEHNR, CDR2 FQNEAQ (reference sequence). Between the trimmed V and J ends, which lost 5 bases and 6 bases, there was a span of 11 bases. Here the CDR3 reads CASSARDFNSPLHF. CDR3 DNA sequence: TGTGCCAGCAGCGCGCGGGACTTTAATTCACCCCTCCACTTT.

The rearrangement joins TRBV7-8 to TRBJ1-1; D unclear. Germline assignment: CDR1 SGHVS and CDR2 FQNEAQ. V lost 1 base to trimming and J lost 4 bases, with 10 bases between them. The CDR3 is made up of 14 amino acids. CDR3 protein: CASSLVETFTEAFF. CDR3 DNA sequence: TGTGCCAGCAGCTTAGTGGAGACGTTCACTGAAGCTTTCTTT.

The chain has TRBV10-3 and TRBJ2-4; TRBD1 might be the D (5 bases). The CDR3 is made up of 13 amino acids. CDR1 and CDR2 from the germline V gene are ENHRY and SYGVKD. With 10 bases removed from V and 5 bases from J, the gap between germline ends came to 15 bases. CDR3: CATRQTLENIQYF. In DNA, the CDR3 is TGTGCCACCAGACAGACACTCGAAAACATTCAGTACTTC.

CDR3 in DNA: TGTGCCAGCCGGGACAGGGGTTACAATGAGCAGTTCTTC. Translating gives CASRDRGYNEQFF. The chain employs TRBV21-1 and TRBJ2-1; TRBD1, the table's D call, lacks a check against the DNA. TRBV21-1 is shown as a pseudogene. The CDR3 is 13 amino acids.

This clone was observed once. The chain employs TRBV15 and TRBJ2-6, with TRBD1 as a possible D gene (5 bases). V was shortened by 2 bases and J by 0 bases, with 11 bases between the two germline ends. In germline, CDR1 is LNHNV, CDR2 YYDKDF (reference sequence). The CDR3 length is 17 residues. CDR3 in amino acids: CATSRPPGFSGANVLTF. CDR3 coding DNA: TGTGCCACCAGCAGACCCCCAGGGTTCTCTGGGGCCAACGTCCTGACTTTC.

The gene calls are TRBV28 and TRBJ1-6; TRBD1 matches at 7 bases. Trimming cost V 4 bases and J 0 bases; bases outside gene matches: 3. CDR1 and CDR2 (germline): MDHEN, SYDVKM. CDR3 length equals 16 residues. The CDR3 DNA sequence: TGTGCCAGCAGTTCTCACAGGGGCTCCTATAATTCACCCCTCCACTTT. It encodes CASSSHRGSYNSPLHF.

The V and J genes are TRBV6-5 and TRBJ2-7; 9 positions match TRBD1. Trimming removed 2 bases from V and 7 bases from J; junction bases left unmatched: 6. Germline V gene sequence: CDR1 MNHEY, CDR2 SVGAGI. The CDR3 is 14 residues long. CDR3 protein: CASSYGQGSGEQYF. The CDR3, as DNA: TGTGCCAGCAGTTACGGACAGGGGAGTGGAGAGCAGTACTTC.

This clone was counted once. The chain couples TRBV7-2 to TRBJ1-2, with a weak D call TRBD1 (5 bases). The CDR3 length is 13 residues. V lost 5 bases to trimming and J lost 4 bases, with 11 bases between them. Per the germline V gene, CDR1 is SGHTA and CDR2 is FQGNSA. In DNA, the CDR3 is TGTGCCAGCAGCCGAAAACAGGCCTATGGCTACACCTTC. Translation: CASSRKQAYGYTF.

Written as DNA, the CDR3 is TGTGCCAGCAGCTTAGCGGGTAGGGGCAGCGGGACGGGGGCCTACAATGAGCAGTTCTTC. Its protein is CASSLAGRGSGTGAYNEQFF. This chain joins TRBV7-2 and TRBJ2-1, with 7 bases fitting TRBD2. The germline V gene encodes CDR1 SGHTA and CDR2 FQGNSA. The CDR3 runs to 20 residues. The V segment lost 0 bases and the J segment 2 bases; nucleotides outside the gene matches: 16.

This clone was detected a few times. The chain combines TRBV28 with TRBJ1-6, with 7 bases matching TRBD1. The V gene's germline CDR1 is MDHEN and CDR2 SYDVKM. The CDR3 consists of 16 residues. J lost 14 bases, V lost 5 bases, and 18 bases had no gene match. The CDR3 sequence is CASSPPPGQRYLSLHF. The CDR3 nucleotides are TGTGCCAGCAGTCCCCCCCCGGGACAGCGATATTTATCCCTCCACTTT. The variable domain in full, with the rest retrieved from reference TRBV28 and TRBJ1-6, is DVKVTQSSRYLVKRTGEKVFLECVQDMDHENMFWYRQDPGLGLRLIYFSYDVKMKEKGDIPEGYSVSREKKERFSLILESASTNQTSMYLCASSPPPGQRYLSLHFGNGTRLTVT.

The chain carries TRBV15 and TRBJ2-6; D is perhaps TRBD2 (6 bases). This CDR3 is built from 13 residues. Germline V CDR1 and CDR2: LNHNV, YYDKDF (reference sequence). The V gene lost 0 bases and the J gene lost 15 bases, with 12 bases spanning the gap. The CDR3 protein is CATSRDDWGDLTF. In nucleotides, the CDR3 is TGTGCCACCAGCAGAGATGATTGGGGGGACCTGACTTTC.